The subject of this entry is one T cell receptor (beta chain). This CDR3 contains 14 residues. Germline lookup yields CDR1 SGHRS and CDR2 YFSETQ. Trimming cost V 4 bases and J 2 bases, with 12 bases left between them. The entry originates in a study of T cells in Graves' hyperthyroidism and ophthalmopathy. The TCR beta CDR3 regions underwent amplification using RNA transcripts as the source. A set of HTBI primers served as the primers for a first-round RT-PCR of the TCR CDR3. One entry per CDR3 protein, called by TCRdb with MiXCR from the multiplex PCR reads. This table has about 400,000 distinct CDR3 sequences, about 15% appearing once.

The TCR was taken from a young woman with Graves' hyperthyroidism. The chain recombines TRBV5-1 with TRBJ1-2; D uncertain. Sequenced material: blood. CDR3 residues: CASSDSWGNYGYTF. CDR3 in DNA: TGCGCCAGCAGCGACTCTTGGGGAAACTATGGCTACACCTTC.